The clone carrying this T cell receptor (beta chain) was picked up a small number of times. Its matching antigen is unknown. This entry comes from a study of post-analysis software for immune sequencing data. Study-level results: TRBV segments more frequent in patients than in controls numbered five and included TRBV5-6, TRBV5-1 and TRBV20-1.

The CDR3 totals 15 residues. V dropped 6 bases and J dropped 4; count of bases not matched to a gene: 9. Looked up from germline, CDR1 is MDHEN and CDR2 is SYDVKM. Sequencing libraries made from TCR beta cDNA carried unique molecular identifiers. TCRdb itself ran the PCR reads through MiXCR, one entry per CDR3 protein. The sample includes roughly 800,000 distinct CDR3 sequences, less than 35% of them seen just once. What was sequenced was blood. V usage is TRBV28 and J usage is TRBJ1-2, with TRBD1 matching 9 bases. This clonotype was obtained from a girl aged 10-17 years with multiple sclerosis. CDR3 sequence: CASRPRDREGYGYTF. Here the CDR3 DNA reads TGTGCCAGCAGACCCAGGGACAGGGAGGGCTATGGCTACACCTTC.